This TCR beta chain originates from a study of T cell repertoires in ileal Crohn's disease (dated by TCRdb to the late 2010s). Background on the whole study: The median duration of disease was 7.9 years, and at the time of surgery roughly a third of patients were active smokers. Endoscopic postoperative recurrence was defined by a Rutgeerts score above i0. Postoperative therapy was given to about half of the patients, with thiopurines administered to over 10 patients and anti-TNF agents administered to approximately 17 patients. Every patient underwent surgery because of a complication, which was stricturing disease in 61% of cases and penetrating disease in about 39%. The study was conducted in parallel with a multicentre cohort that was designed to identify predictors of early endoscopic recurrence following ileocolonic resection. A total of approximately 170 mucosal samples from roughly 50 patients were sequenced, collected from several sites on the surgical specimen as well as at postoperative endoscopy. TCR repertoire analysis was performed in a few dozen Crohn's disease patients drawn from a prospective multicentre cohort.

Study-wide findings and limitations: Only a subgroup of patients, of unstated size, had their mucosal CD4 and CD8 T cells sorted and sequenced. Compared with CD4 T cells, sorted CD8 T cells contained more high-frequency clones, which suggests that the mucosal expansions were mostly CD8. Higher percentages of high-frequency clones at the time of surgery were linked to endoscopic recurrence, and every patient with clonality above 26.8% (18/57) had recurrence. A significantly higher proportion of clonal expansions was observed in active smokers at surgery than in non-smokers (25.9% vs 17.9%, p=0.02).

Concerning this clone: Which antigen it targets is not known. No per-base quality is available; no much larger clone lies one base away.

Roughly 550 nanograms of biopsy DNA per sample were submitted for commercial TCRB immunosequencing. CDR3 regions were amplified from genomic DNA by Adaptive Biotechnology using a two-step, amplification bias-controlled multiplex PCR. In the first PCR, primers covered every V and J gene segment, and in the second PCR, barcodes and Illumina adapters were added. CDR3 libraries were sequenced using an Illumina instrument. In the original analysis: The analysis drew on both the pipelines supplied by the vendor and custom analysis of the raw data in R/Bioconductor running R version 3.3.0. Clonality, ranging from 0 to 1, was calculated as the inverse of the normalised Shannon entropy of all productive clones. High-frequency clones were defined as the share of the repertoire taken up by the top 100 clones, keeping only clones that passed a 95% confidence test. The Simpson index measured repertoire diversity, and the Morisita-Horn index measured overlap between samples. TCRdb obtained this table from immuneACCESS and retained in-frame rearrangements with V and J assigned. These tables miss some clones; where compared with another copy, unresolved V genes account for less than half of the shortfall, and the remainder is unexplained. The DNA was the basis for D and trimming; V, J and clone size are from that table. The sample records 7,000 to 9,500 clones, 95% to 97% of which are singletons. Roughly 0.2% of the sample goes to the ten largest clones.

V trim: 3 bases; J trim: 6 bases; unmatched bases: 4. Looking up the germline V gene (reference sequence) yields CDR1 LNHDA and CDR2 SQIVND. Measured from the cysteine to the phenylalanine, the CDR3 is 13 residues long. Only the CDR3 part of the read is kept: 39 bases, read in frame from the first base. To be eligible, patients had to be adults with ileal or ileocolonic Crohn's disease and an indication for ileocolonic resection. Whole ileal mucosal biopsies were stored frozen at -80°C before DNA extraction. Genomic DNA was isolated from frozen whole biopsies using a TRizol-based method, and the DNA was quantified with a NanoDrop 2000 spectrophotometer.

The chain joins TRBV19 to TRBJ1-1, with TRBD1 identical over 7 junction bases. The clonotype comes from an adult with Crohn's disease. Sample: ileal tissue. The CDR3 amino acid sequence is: CASSILGQAEAFF. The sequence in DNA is TGTGCCAGTAGTATCCTTGGACAGGCTGAAGCTTTCTTT. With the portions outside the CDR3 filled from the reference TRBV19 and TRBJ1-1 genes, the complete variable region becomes DGGITQSPKYLFRKEGQNVTLSCEQNLNHDAMYWYRQDPGQGLRLIYYSQIVNDFQKGDIAEGYSVSREKKESFPLTVTSAQKNPTAFYLCASSILGQAEAFFGQGTRLTVV.